Below, 9 T cell receptor beta chains from the same sample are listed, as sequenced in a study of cytomegalovirus exposure and HLA in healthy donors. The PCR employed 60 Vbeta primers together with 13 Jbeta primers. The data were produced by immunoSEQ multiplex PCR, yet TCRdb's version contains in-frame clones alone and is incomplete. The sample has about 160,000 clones; 70% are singletons. Sample: PBMCs. The source of these receptors is a man younger than 35 in good health and CMV-seropositive.

CDR3 residues: CASSSQETVNYGYTF. CDR3 sequence (DNA): TGTGCCAGCAGCTCGCAGGAGACAGTAAACTATGGCTACACCTTC. V is TRBV11-3 and J is TRBJ1-2, with a weak D call TRBD1 (5 bases). V lost 4 bases and J 2 bases, leaving 14 bases between the germline ends. Germline V lookup: CDR1 SGHNT, CDR2 YENEEA. This CDR3 region has 15 residues.

The V call is TRBV28, the J call TRBJ1-5; tentatively, D is TRBD1 (6 bases). V was pared by 2 bases and J by 6 bases, with 14 bases between. CDR3 length: 15 residues. Germline V CDR1 and CDR2: MDHEN, SYDVKM. The CDR3: CASSLPTGLRQPQHF. The DNA of the CDR3 is TGTGCCAGCAGTTTACCCACAGGGTTGCGTCAGCCCCAGCATTTT.

V usage is TRBV6-1 and J usage is TRBJ2-1; 12 nucleotides align to TRBD2. Germline loops: CDR1 MNHNS, CDR2 SASEGT. V was clipped by 1 base and J by 5 bases; unmatched bases: 6. This CDR3 has 17 amino acids. The DNA for the CDR3 is TGTGCCAGCAGTGAAGGAACTAGCGGGAGGATCCACAATGAGCAGTTCTTC. This encodes CASSEGTSGRIHNEQFF.

The chain couples TRBV28 to TRBJ1-1; D ambiguous. In germline, CDR1 is MDHEN, CDR2 SYDVKM. Trimming took off 5 bases at V and 3 bases at J, with 19 bases between the two ends. CDR3 size: 16 residues. The CDR3 protein is CASSTISIGRHTEAFF. The CDR3, as DNA: TGTGCCAGCAGTACAATCTCGATTGGGCGTCACACTGAAGCTTTCTTT.

This clone was seen only a few times. The rearrangement joins TRBV9 to TRBJ1-2, with 7 bases fitting TRBD1. The V gene's germline CDR1 is SGDLS and CDR2 YYNGEE. V gave up 1 base and J gave up 3 bases; unmatched junction bases: 6. The CDR3 runs 15 residues. The CDR3 loop reads CASSVTQGGDYGYTF. DNA for the CDR3: TGTGCCAGCAGCGTAACCCAGGGGGGAGACTATGGCTACACCTTC. The full variable domain, its missing parts supplied by reference TRBV9 and TRBJ1-2, is DSGVTQTPKHLITATGQRVTLRCSPRSGDLSVYWYQQSLDQGLQFLIQYYNGEERAKGNILERFSAQQFPDLHSELNLSSLELGDSALYFCASSVTQGGDYGYTFGSGTRLTVV.

As concerns this clone: The conserved phenylalanine or tryptophan is not found at the CDR3 terminus, so this likely reflects a read error. The chain has TRBV4-1 and TRBJ1-2, with 12 bases lining up with TRBD1. Per the germline V gene, CDR1 is MGHRA and CDR2 is YSYEKL. The CDR3 has 16 amino acids. The trim removed 0 bases at V and 6 bases at J, leaving 5 bases unmatched. CDR3 DNA sequence: TGCGCCAGCAGCCAAGATCCGGGGACAGGGGGCAATGGCTACACCCTC. Protein product: CASSQDPGTGGNGYTL.

This chain joins TRBV5-1 and TRBJ2-1, with TRBD1 matching over 7 bases. CDR1 is SGHRS, CDR2 YFSETQ, per germline. This CDR3 is 19 amino acids long. V shed 4 bases, J shed 0 bases, and the junction held 16 bases outside the gene matches. The CDR3: CASSGTGTDTPSSYNEQFF. CDR3 sequence (DNA): TGCGCCAGCAGCGGAACCGGGACAGACACACCAAGCTCCTACAATGAGCAGTTCTTC. Drawing the rest from reference TRBV5-1 and TRBJ2-1, the complete variable domain is KAGVTQTPRYLIKTRGQQVTLSCSPISGHRSVSWYQQTPGQGLQFLFEYFSETQRNKGNFPGRFSGRQFSNSRSEMNVSTLELGDSALYLCASSGTGTDTPSSYNEQFFGPGTRLTVL.

The chain carries TRBV11-3 and TRBJ1-1; the D is unclear. The CDR3 consists of 14 residues. Germline V gene lookup returns CDR1 SGHNT and CDR2 YENEEA. Trimming removed 1 base at V and 1 base at J, with 7 bases between. Here the CDR3 DNA reads TGTGCCAGCAGCTTAGGGGCAGAGAACACTGAAGCTTTCTTT. Protein: CASSLGAENTEAFF.

The chain couples TRBV7-8 to TRBJ1-4; the match to TRBD1 covers 7 bases. V lost 5 bases and J lost 2; bases outside the gene matches: 2. The germline V gene encodes CDR1 SGHVS and CDR2 FQNEAQ. CDR3 length: 14 amino acids. The chain's CDR3 is CASSKDRTNEKLFF. The CDR3 region has the DNA TGTGCCAGCAGCAAGGACAGGACTAATGAAAAACTGTTTTTT.